This T cell receptor beta chain was obtained from a study of blood T cell repertoires in COVID-19. Whole-study context: The samples span acute and convalescent COVID-19 from the United States, Italy and Spain.

Authors' methods: Using reference gene primer amplification, nucleated cell counts were estimated. Only in-frame clones appear in the TCRdb table, and some are missing; sequencing was by immunoSEQ multiplex PCR. Clone size and the V and J calls come from that table; the DNA yielded D and trimming. The sample has about 380,000 clones, around 91% seen once. Germline loops: CDR1 SGHTA, CDR2 FQGNSA. The CDR3 covers 19 residues. V gave up 1 base and J gave up 9 bases; unmatched junction bases: 18. The TCR sequence derives from a man between 18 and 29 years old with active or convalescent COVID-19. The gene calls are TRBV7-2 and TRBJ2-7, with 13 bases identical to TRBD2. The specimen sequenced was peripheral blood. CDR3 protein: CASSLEVGFPTSGRRRQYF. CDR3 DNA: TGTGCCAGCAGCTTAGAGGTTGGCTTTCCGACTAGCGGGAGGCGTAGGCAGTACTTC.